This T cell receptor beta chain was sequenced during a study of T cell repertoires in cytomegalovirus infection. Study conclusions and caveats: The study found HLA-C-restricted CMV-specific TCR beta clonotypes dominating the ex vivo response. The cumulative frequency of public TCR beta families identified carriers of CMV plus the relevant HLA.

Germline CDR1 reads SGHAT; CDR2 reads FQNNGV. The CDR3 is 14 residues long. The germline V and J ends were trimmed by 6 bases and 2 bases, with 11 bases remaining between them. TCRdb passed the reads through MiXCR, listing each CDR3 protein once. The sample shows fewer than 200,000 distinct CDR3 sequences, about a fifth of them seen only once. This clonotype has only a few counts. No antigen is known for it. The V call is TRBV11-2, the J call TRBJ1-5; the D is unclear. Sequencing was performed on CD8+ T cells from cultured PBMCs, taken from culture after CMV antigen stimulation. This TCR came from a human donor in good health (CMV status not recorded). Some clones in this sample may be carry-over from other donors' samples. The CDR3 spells CASREGGGNQPQHF. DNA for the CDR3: TGTGCCAGCAGGGAGGGAGGTGGCAATCAGCCCCAGCATTTT.